This is a list of T cell receptor beta chains from one sample in a study of T cells in Graves' hyperthyroidism and ophthalmopathy. TCRdb re-called the multiplex PCR reads through MiXCR, storing one row per CDR3 protein. The sample has about half a million distinct CDR3 sequences, roughly 20% seen once. The specimen was blood. Every receptor here comes from a man younger than 35 with Graves' hyperthyroidism. The CDR3 runs from the conserved cysteine through the conserved F or W. The order of the fields is D gene, J gene, V gene, clone size, CDR3 protein, CDR3 DNA. D genes are given only for firm matches. Expanded clones get a size class; other rows say once, few or many, or leave the size out.

TRBD1,TRBJ1-2,TRBV7-9,-,CASSNTGGEIYGYTF,TGTGCCAGCAGCAACACAGGGGGCGAAATCTATGGCTACACCTTC
-,TRBJ2-7,TRBV12-3/TRBV12-4,many,CASSLLGSYYEQYF,TGTGCCAGCAGTTTACTTGGCTCCTACTACGAGCAGTACTTC
-,TRBJ1-1,TRBV7-3,few,CASRTDGMNTEAFF,TGTGCCAGCAGGACGGACGGCATGAACACTGAAGCTTTCTTT
TRBD1,TRBJ2-7,TRBV9,many,CASSASGQAYEQYF,TGTGCCAGCAGCGCTTCCGGACAGGCCTACGAGCAGTACTTC
-,TRBJ2-5,TRBV5-1,-,CASSRSGALGETQYF,TGCGCCAGCAGCCGTTCCGGGGCCTTAGGGGAGACCCAGTACTTC
-,TRBJ2-5,TRBV7-9,many,CASSLSVSQETQYF,TGTGCCAGCAGCTTGTCCGTCAGTCAAGAGACCCAGTACTTC
-,TRBJ1-2,TRBV7-9,-,CASSLAPRNGYTF,TGTGCCAGCAGCTTAGCGCCCAGGAACGGCTACACCTTC
-,TRBJ1-1,TRBV30,-,CAWTQLNTEAFF,TGTGCCTGGACACAGCTGAACACTGAAGCTTTCTTT
-,TRBJ1-2,TRBV12-3/TRBV12-4,many,CASSLTPLAGYTF,TGTGCCAGCAGTTTAACCCCCCTTGCCGGCTACACCTTC
-,TRBJ2-5,TRBV12-3/TRBV12-4,many,CASSLSQETQYF,TGTGCCAGCAGTTTGTCCCAAGAGACCCAGTACTTC
-,TRBJ2-7,TRBV3-1,-,CASSQQGGGGPYEQYF,TGTGCCAGCAGCCAACAGGGGGGAGGCGGGCCCTACGAGCAGTACTTC
TRBD1,TRBJ2-7,TRBV27,many,CASSSYSTGGEQYF,TGTGCCAGCAGTTCATATTCGACAGGGGGCGAGCAGTACTTC
-,TRBJ2-7,TRBV11-2,many,CASSYGRISYEQYF,TGTGCCAGCAGCTATGGCAGGATCTCCTACGAGCAGTACTTC
-,TRBJ1-1,TRBV30,many,CAWRRTQNTEAFF,TGTGCCTGGAGGCGAACACAGAACACTGAAGCTTTCTTT
-,TRBJ1-2,TRBV7-8,-,CASSWQGGGDGYTF,TGTGCCAGCAGTTGGCAAGGGGGGGGAGATGGCTACACCTTC
TRBD1,TRBJ1-5,TRBV4-2,few,CASSYGTGLNQPQHF,TGTGCCAGCAGCTACGGGACAGGGCTAAATCAGCCCCAGCATTTT
-,TRBJ1-5,TRBV4-1,few,CASSRLPGDNQPQHF,TGCGCCAGCAGCCGATTACCAGGGGACAATCAGCCCCAGCATTTT
-,TRBJ1-1,TRBV12-3/TRBV12-4,-,CASSASGRFHTFF,TGTGCCAGCAGTGCCTCGGGACGCTTCCATACTTTCTTT
-,TRBJ2-7,TRBV9,-,CASSPSGGASSQYF,TGTGCCAGCAGCCCGTCTGGGGGCGCGTCATCCCAGTACTTC
TRBD1,TRBJ2-5,TRBV2,many,CASSGAANWGTAQETQYF,TGTGCCAGCAGCGGTGCGGCGAACTGGGGGACAGCGCAGGAGACCCAGTACTTC
-,TRBJ2-2,TRBV9,-,CASSVEADRYTGELFF,TGTGCCAGCAGCGTAGAAGCTGACCGATACACCGGGGAGCTGTTTTTT
TRBD2,TRBJ2-2,TRBV14,-,CASMDTRLAATGELFF,TGTGCCAGCATGGATACGAGACTAGCGGCCACCGGGGAGCTGTTTTTT
-,TRBJ1-5,TRBV4-2,many,CASSQDREGLRAGQPQHF,TGTGCCAGCAGCCAAGATCGAGAGGGACTCCGGGCTGGGCAGCCCCAGCATTTT
TRBD1,TRBJ1-5,TRBV7-4,many,CASSSDRLVNQPQHF,TGTGCCAGCAGTTCGGACAGGCTTGTCAATCAGCCCCAGCATTTT
-,TRBJ1-2,TRBV6-2/TRBV6-3,-,CASSLFRPWGANYGYTF,TGTGCCAGCAGTTTATTCCGCCCTTGGGGAGCTAACTATGGCTACACCTTC
-,TRBJ1-1,TRBV18,many,CASSQRQAVNTEAFF,TGTGCCAGCTCACAAAGACAGGCGGTTAACACTGAAGCTTTCTTT
TRBD2,TRBJ2-7,TRBV5-1,few,CASSLSTTTSGGPYEQYF,TGCGCCAGCAGCTTGTCCACAACAACTAGCGGGGGGCCCTACGAGCAGTACTTC
-,TRBJ2-7,TRBV12-3/TRBV12-4,many,CASSNRGGNEQYF,TGTGCCAGCAGTAACAGGGGGGGGAACGAGCAGTACTTC
TRBD1,TRBJ2-7,TRBV6-1,-,CASRPHRGPSYEQYF,TGTGCCAGCAGACCACACAGGGGGCCGTCCTACGAGCAGTACTTC
TRBD1,TRBJ1-2,TRBV6-1,many,CASSPSGQAFYGYTF,TGTGCCAGCAGCCCGTCCGGACAGGCGTTCTATGGCTACACCTTC
TRBD2,TRBJ2-2,TRBV6-5,many,CASSSLTSLNTGELFF,TGTGCCAGCAGTTCTTTGACTAGCCTGAACACCGGGGAGCTGTTTTTT
-,TRBJ1-1,TRBV28,many,CASSLSGGAAEAFF,TGTGCCAGCAGTTTATCGGGGGGCGCGGCTGAAGCTTTCTTT
TRBD1,TRBJ1-1,TRBV6-4,many,CASRRDRANTEAFF,TGTGCCAGCAGACGGGACAGGGCGAACACTGAAGCTTTCTTT
TRBD1,TRBJ1-2,TRBV28,many,CASSSGDSFYGYTF,TGTGCCAGCAGTTCGGGGGACAGCTTCTATGGCTACACCTTC
-,TRBJ1-1,TRBV24-1,many,CATSDHRDGATEAFF,TGTGCCACCAGTGACCACCGGGACGGCGCCACTGAAGCTTTCTTT
-,TRBJ2-7,TRBV6-1,many,CASTTVRGFSYEQYF,TGTGCCAGCACCACGGTACGGGGGTTCTCCTACGAGCAGTACTTC
-,TRBJ2-5,TRBV24-1,many,CATSDRAGDLRETQYF,TGTGCCACCAGTGATCGGGCAGGGGACTTGAGAGAGACCCAGTACTTC
-,TRBJ1-1,TRBV28,many,CASSHRQAEAFF,TGTGCCAGCAGTCACCGACAGGCTGAAGCTTTCTTT
-,TRBJ2-7,TRBV20-1,many,CSARGPGTNYEQYF,TGCAGTGCTAGAGGTCCAGGGACGAACTACGAGCAGTACTTC
TRBD1,TRBJ1-1,TRBV12-3/TRBV12-4,many,CASSPQGAPNTEAFF,TGTGCCAGCAGCCCACAGGGGGCTCCGAACACTGAAGCTTTCTTT
TRBD2,TRBJ2-7,TRBV2,many,CASSVPRETYEQYF,TGTGCCAGCAGTGTCCCGCGGGAGACCTACGAGCAGTACTTC
-,TRBJ1-1,TRBV6-2/TRBV6-3,-,CASSLGGGGASLSTEAFF,TGTGCCAGCAGCTTGGGAGGGGGGGGCGCTTCCCTGAGCACTGAAGCTTTCTTT
-,TRBJ1-2,TRBV30,many,CAWSGKDSYGYTF,TGTGCCTGGAGTGGAAAAGACAGCTATGGCTACACCTTC
-,TRBJ2-7,TRBV6-5,-,CASSFLTDYEQYF,TGTGCCAGCAGTTTCCTCACTGACTACGAGCAGTACTTC
-,TRBJ1-3,TRBV28,many,CASSPVVGDYSGNTIYF,TGTGCCAGCAGTCCAGTCGTGGGGGATTACTCTGGAAACACCATATATTTT
TRBD2,TRBJ2-7,TRBV6-2/TRBV6-3,many,CASTGAGSSYEQYF,TGTGCCAGCACCGGAGCGGGGAGCTCCTACGAGCAGTACTTC
-,TRBJ1-6,TRBV6-1,many,CASSEAGAFLYNSPLHF,TGTGCCAGCAGTGAAGCTGGGGCGTTTCTGTATAATTCACCCCTCCACTTT
-,TRBJ1-2,TRBV6-1,many,CASSPSTGTYGYTF,TGTGCCAGCAGTCCTTCCACAGGGACCTATGGCTACACCTTC
-,TRBJ1-1,TRBV10-2,many,CASRDLRGTEAFF,TGCGCCAGCAGGGACCTTCGGGGCACTGAAGCTTTCTTT
-,TRBJ1-3,TRBV28,many,CASSSLQGSGNTIYF,TGTGCCAGCAGTTCCCTTCAGGGTTCGGGAAACACCATATATTTT
-,TRBJ1-1,TRBV28,-,CASSLSRLQGNTEAFF,TGTGCCAGCAGTCTCTCCCGTCTTCAGGGGAACACTGAAGCTTTCTTT
-,TRBJ1-1,TRBV15,many,CATSRDLGGRNTEAFF,TGTGCCACCAGCAGAGATCTCGGAGGGCGGAACACTGAAGCTTTCTTT
-,TRBJ2-2,TRBV13,many,CASSITRGQTGELFF,TGTGCCAGCAGCATAACTCGAGGGCAGACCGGGGAGCTGTTTTTT
TRBD1,TRBJ1-2,TRBV29-1,-,CSVGRGPYGYTF,TGCAGCGTTGGAAGGGGGCCCTATGGCTACACCTTC